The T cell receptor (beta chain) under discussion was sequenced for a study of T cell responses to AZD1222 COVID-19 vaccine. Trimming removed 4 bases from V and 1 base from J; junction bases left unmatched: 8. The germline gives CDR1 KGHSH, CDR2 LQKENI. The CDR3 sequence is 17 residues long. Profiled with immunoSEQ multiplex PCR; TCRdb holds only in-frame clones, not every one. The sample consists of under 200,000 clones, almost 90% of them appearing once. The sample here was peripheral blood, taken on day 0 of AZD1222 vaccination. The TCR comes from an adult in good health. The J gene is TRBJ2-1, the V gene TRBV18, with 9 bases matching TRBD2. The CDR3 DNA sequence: TGTGCCAGCTCACAAAGGGTCGCGGGAGGGTCCTACAATGAGCAGTTCTTC. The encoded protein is CASSQRVAGGSYNEQFF.